This T cell receptor (beta chain) was profiled in a study of blood T cell repertoires in COVID-19. Clones were read by immunoSEQ multiplex PCR, and TCRdb kept only the in-frame ones, dropping some. The data show a few hundred thousand clones, with around nine tenths seen just once and 7% to 8.5% held by the top ten. The CDR3 has 14 amino acids. Germline lookup yields CDR1 DFQATT and CDR2 SNEGSKA (reference sequence). V was clipped by 3 bases and J by 5 bases, with 16 bases between them. Source material: PBMCs or T cells enriched from blood (not recorded which). This sequence originates from a man aged 25 to 40 in a cohort exposed to, infected with or recovered from COVID-19 (not recorded which). The chain combines TRBV20-1 with TRBJ1-1, with a weak D call TRBD1 (6 bases). CDR3: CSASTGQGSTEAFF. The CDR3 DNA reads as TGCAGTGCTAGTACCGGGCAGGGGAGTACTGAAGCTTTCTTT.